This TCR beta chain is from a study of response to subunit inactivated influenza vaccine. Regarding the study as a whole: The study's authors posited that every seasonal influenza vaccination enlists few new T cells.

V was pared by 2 bases and J by 1 base, with 9 bases between. The CDR3 loop spans 14 amino acids. Germline CDR1 and CDR2: LNHNV and YYDKDF (reference sequence). This clonotype turned up a few times. Its antigen is currently unknown. MiXCR, applied by TCRdb to the RT-PCR reads, yields one record per CDR3 protein. The table has roughly 780,000 distinct CDR3 sequences, approximately 17% seen once. The material was PBMCs from blood, obtained less than 6 days after vaccination. This chain joins TRBV15 and TRBJ2-7, with D uncertain. The sequence derives from a man over 45 who received an inactivated influenza vaccine. The CDR3 DNA reads TGTGCCACCAGCAGATCGTTGGGGTCCTACGAGCAGTACTTC. Protein product: CATSRSLGSYEQYF.